The 5 T cell receptor beta chains below were found in one sample sequenced in a study of cytomegalovirus exposure and HLA in healthy donors. The PCR had 60 Vbeta and 13 Jbeta primers. TCRdb's copy holds only in-frame clones and misses some; the assay was immunoSEQ multiplex PCR. This sample's clone table lists some 200,000 clones. What was sequenced was PBMCs. The receptor set was obtained from a girl aged 2 to 9 in good health and CMV-seropositive.

This chain joins TRBV7-9 and TRBJ2-3; D remains ambiguous. With 0 bases removed from V and 3 bases from J, the gap between germline ends came to 10 bases. Germline V CDR1 and CDR2: SEHNR, FQNEAQ (reference sequence). This CDR3 has 15 amino acids. In DNA form, the CDR3 reads TGTGCCAGCAGCTTAGCTAGAACCGGGACAGATACGCAGTATTTT. Encoded protein: CASSLARTGTDTQYF.

The chain recombines TRBV2 with TRBJ2-5, with 10 bases that match TRBD1. The end of the DNA fits TRBJ2-7 better, so the J call may be wrong. CDR1 and CDR2 from the germline V gene are SNHLY and FYNNEI. The CDR3 has 13 amino acids. In nucleotides, the CDR3 is TGTGCCAGGAGGGACAGGGGAAAAGGCGAGCAGTACTTC. It is translated as CARRDRGKGEQYF.

The chain is built from TRBV6-5 and TRBJ2-7, with TRBD1 matching 7 bases. CDR3 size: 14 residues. Germline V gene data show CDR1 as MNHEY and CDR2 as SVGAGI. The V gene end was trimmed by 8 bases and the J gene end by 3 bases; junction bases not matched to a gene: 10. Here the CDR3 DNA reads TGTGCCAGCGGCCGGGACAGAGCCCTCTACGAGCAGTACTTC. Protein: CASGRDRALYEQYF.

J is TRBJ2-7 and V is TRBV19, with D perhaps TRBD1 (5 bases). Per the germline V gene, CDR1 is LNHDA and CDR2 is SQIVND (reference sequence). The CDR3 is 14 residues long. The germline V and J ends were trimmed by 8 bases and 6 bases, with 20 bases remaining between them. The CDR3 reads CASQIQAGPAEQYF. DNA for the CDR3: TGTGCCAGTCAAATACAGGCAGGGCCAGCCGAGCAGTACTTC.

The chain carries TRBV7-6 and TRBJ2-6, with 7 bases aligning to TRBD2. The CDR3 contains 16 residues. The germline CDR1 and CDR2 sequences are SGHVS and FNYEAQ. V lost 3 bases, J lost 2 bases, and 4 bases stayed unmatched. In DNA form, the CDR3 reads TGTGCCAGCAGCTTGGAGGGAGGGGCTGGGGCCAACGTCCTGACTTTC. This encodes CASSLEGGAGANVLTF.